A single sample is the source of the 25 T cell receptor beta chains below, sequenced in a study of T cell repertoires in cytomegalovirus infection. TCRdb re-called the reads through MiXCR, storing one row per CDR3 protein. The data hold nearly 650,000 distinct CDR3 sequences, with more than 20% observed a single time. The sample was CD8+ T cells from PBMCs. The receptors shown here come from a human donor in good health (CMV status not recorded). Some clones in this sample may be carry-over from other donors' samples.

The genes are TRBV20-1 and TRBJ2-7, with D tentatively TRBD1 or TRBD2 (5 bases each). Germline values: CDR1 DFQATT, CDR2 SNEGSKA (reference sequence). V was cut by 3 bases and J by 1 base, with 10 bases left in between. This CDR3 is 13 amino acids long. CDR3 sequence: CSARSGQSYEQYF. The CDR3 DNA sequence: TGCAGTGCTAGGAGCGGACAATCCTACGAGCAGTACTTC.

The chain couples TRBV7-6 to TRBJ1-3, with unresolved D. The V gene lost 11 bases and the J gene lost 3 bases, with 14 bases spanning the gap. Germline values: CDR1 SGHVS, CDR2 FNYEAQ. The CDR3 sequence is 13 residues long. The CDR3 DNA reads TGTGCCTCTGCCCGGGGAAATGGAAACACCATATATTTT. Translating it yields CASARGNGNTIYF. Full variable domain (remainder filled in from reference TRBV7-6 and TRBJ1-3): GAGVSQSPRYKVTKRGQDVALRCDPISGHVSLYWYRQALGQGPEFLTYFNYEAQQDKSGLPNDRFSAERPEGSISTLTIQRTEQRDSAMYRCASARGNGNTIYFGEGSWLTVV.

This clonotype has only a few counts. This chain joins TRBV5-5 and TRBJ2-5; D is possibly TRBD1 (6 bases). The CDR3 sequence is 14 residues long. V was cut by 2 bases and J by 5 bases, with 13 bases left in between. The germline V gene encodes CDR1 SGHKS and CDR2 YYEKEE (reference sequence). The CDR3 loop reads CASSFLQGRETQYF. CDR3 DNA sequence: TGTGCCAGCAGCTTCCTACAGGGCAGGGAGACCCAGTACTTC. Using reference TRBV5-5 and TRBJ2-5 for the parts outside the CDR3, the full variable domain is DAGVTQSPTHLIKTRGQQVTLRCSPISGHKSVSWYQQVLGQGPQFIFQYYEKEERGRGNFPDRFSARQFPNYSSELNVNALLLGDSALYLCASSFLQGRETQYFGPGTRLLVL.

Turning to this clonotype: A much larger clone sits a single nucleotide away, making a read error possible. The chain carries TRBV12-3 or TRBV12-4 and TRBJ2-1; D might be TRBD1 (6 bases). This CDR3 region has 18 residues. V was trimmed by 3 bases and J by 2 bases, leaving 20 bases between them. The CDR3 protein is CASSFSPRQVGPYNEQFF. The CDR3 bases are TGTGCCAGCAGTTTTTCACCCAGACAGGTTGGCCCCTACAATGAGCAGTTCTTC.

There are a few counts of this clonotype. This chain links TRBV6-2 or TRBV6-3 with TRBJ2-2; tentative D call: TRBD2 (6 bases). V lost 0 bases and J lost 0, with 14 bases in between. Germline assignment: CDR1 MNHEY and CDR2 SVGEGT. The CDR3 has 18 residues. The CDR3 DNA reads TGTGCCAGCAGTTACTCGAGAGGCAGGGAGGCGAACACCGGGGAGCTGTTTTTT. Its protein product is CASSYSRGREANTGELFF.

The chain is built from TRBV5-1 and TRBJ2-5; possibly TRBD1 for D (6 bases). Germline loops: CDR1 SGHRS, CDR2 YFSETQ. The CDR3 contains 17 residues. The V end was cut by 1 base, the J end by 4 bases, with 20 bases between. In DNA form, the CDR3 reads TGCGCCAGCAGCTTGTTAGTGGGGACACCCTTAGCAGAGACCCAGTACTTC. Amino acid sequence: CASSLLVGTPLAETQYF.

This clonotype was seen at least ten times. The J gene is TRBJ2-1, the V gene TRBV7-2; D is possibly TRBD2 (6 bases). The CDR3 extends over 15 amino acids. The V end was cut by 5 bases, the J end by 9 bases, with 20 bases between. Germline CDR1 reads SGHTA; CDR2 reads FQGNSA. CDR3: CASSPVGGPASEQFF. The CDR3 DNA reads as TGTGCCAGCAGCCCAGTGGGGGGACCCGCGAGTGAGCAGTTCTTC.

This sequence joins TRBV7-8 and TRBJ2-3; no firm D call. The CDR3 spans 15 residues. Trimming removed 7 bases at V and 0 bases at J, with 14 bases between. The germline V gene encodes CDR1 SGHVS and CDR2 FQNEAQ. This CDR3 is CASKSLQSSTDTQYF. In nucleotides, the CDR3 is TGTGCCAGCAAGAGCTTACAGAGTAGCACAGATACGCAGTATTTT.

In its sample, this clonotype was seen many times. The V call is TRBV7-8, the J call TRBJ1-5, with a weak D call TRBD1 (5 bases). Germline CDR1 is SGHVS and CDR2 is FQNEAQ. CDR3 length: 16 amino acids. Trimming cost V 5 bases and J 0 bases, with 14 bases left between them. The CDR3 sequence is CASSNPGGNSNQPQHF. The CDR3 DNA reads as TGTGCCAGCAGCAACCCTGGGGGGAATAGCAATCAGCCCCAGCATTTT.

This clonotype was observed a few times. The chain links TRBV9 to TRBJ2-6; 7 bases are a match to TRBD2. The CDR3 totals 18 residues. V was pared by 0 bases and J by 2 bases, with 8 bases of the junction left unmatched. The V gene's germline CDR1 is SGDLS and CDR2 YYNGEE. CDR3 nucleotides: TGTGCCAGCAGCGTAGTATCGGCGGGAGAGCCTGGGGCCAACGTCCTGACTTTC. It codes for CASSVVSAGEPGANVLTF.

This chain links TRBV28 with TRBJ1-2; 8 positions agree with TRBD1. V gave up 5 bases and J gave up 4 bases; unmatched junction bases: 9. Germline V gene sequence: CDR1 MDHEN, CDR2 SYDVKM. The CDR3 consists of 15 residues. CDR3 sequence (DNA): TGTGCCAGCAGTCTACGGACAGGGTATGGCTATGGCTACACCTTC. Translating gives CASSLRTGYGYGYTF.

This clonotype came up a few times. The CDR3: CASSETSGPTDTQYF. In DNA form, the CDR3 reads TGTGCCAGCAGCGAAACTAGCGGGCCCACAGATACGCAGTATTTT. This sequence joins TRBV7-9 and TRBJ2-3, with TRBD2 matching 9 bases. V was clipped by 5 bases and J by 2 bases; unmatched bases: 5. The CDR3 has 15 residues. CDR1 and CDR2 from the germline V gene are SEHNR and FQNEAQ (reference sequence).

This clonotype was counted many times. The J gene is TRBJ2-1, the V gene TRBV7-6; TRBD2 matches at 8 bases. The trim removed 3 bases at V and 5 bases at J, leaving 9 bases unmatched. CDR1 and CDR2 (germline): SGHVS, FNYEAQ. The CDR3 contains 16 residues. The CDR3 sequence is CASSFGPAGADNEQFF. CDR3 bases: TGTGCCAGCAGCTTTGGCCCAGCGGGGGCGGACAATGAGCAGTTCTTC.

The V call is TRBV5-8, the J call TRBJ2-2, with D perhaps matching TRBD1 (6 bases). The germline V gene encodes CDR1 SGHTS and CDR2 YDEGEE. Trimming took 2 bases from V and 4 from J, leaving 21 bases between them. The CDR3 is 18 residues long. The CDR3 nucleotides read TGTGCCAGCAGCTTTATCTACCGATGGGACACCACCACCGGGGAGCTGTTTTTT. This gives the protein CASSFIYRWDTTTGELFF.

This clonotype was found many times. The chain employs TRBV7-9 and TRBJ1-2; D is ambiguous. Germline CDR1 and CDR2: SEHNR and FQNEAQ (reference sequence). V lost 5 bases and J 7 bases, leaving 23 bases between the germline ends. The CDR3 length is 16 residues. The CDR3: CASSLLERSGEGGYTF. The CDR3, as DNA: TGTGCCAGCAGCCTCCTGGAGAGGAGTGGGGAAGGTGGCTACACCTTC.

This clonotype was counted only a few times. This rearrangement joins TRBV20-1 to TRBJ2-1; TRBD1 is a possible D gene (5 bases). Germline CDR1 reads DFQATT; CDR2 reads SNEGSKA (reference sequence). Trimming took off 4 bases at V and 2 bases at J, with 12 bases between the two ends. The CDR3 sequence is 14 residues long. The CDR3 loop is CSAITTDPYNEQFF. CDR3 DNA: TGCAGTGCTATTACGACAGACCCCTACAATGAGCAGTTCTTC.

The table lists this clonotype with a few counts. This chain links TRBV20-1 with TRBJ2-1, with 8 bases identical to TRBD2. In germline, CDR1 is DFQATT, CDR2 SNEGSKA (reference sequence). Trimming took 1 base from V and 3 from J; bases not matched to a gene: 11. The length of the CDR3 is 17 residues. This CDR3 is CSARVDSGEFYYNEQFF. CDR3 coding DNA: TGCAGTGCTAGAGTGGATAGCGGGGAATTCTACTACAATGAGCAGTTCTTC.

The CDR3 sequence: CASSSGQAAKNIQYF. CDR3 DNA sequence: TGTGCCAGCAGTTCAGGGCAGGCCGCCAAAAACATTCAGTACTTC. V and J are TRBV12-3 or TRBV12-4 and TRBJ2-4, with D possibly matching TRBD1 (5 bases). The CDR3 extends over 15 amino acids. V was trimmed by 4 bases and J by 1 base, leaving 11 bases between them.

V and J are TRBV6-1 and TRBJ1-5, with 8 bases matching TRBD1. The CDR3 extends over 14 amino acids. J was trimmed by 1 base and V by 6 bases; bases with no gene match: 2. CDR1 MNHNS and CDR2 SASEGT come from the germline V gene. CDR3: CASRRQGSNQPQHF. The DNA of the CDR3 is TGTGCCAGCAGGCGACAGGGGAGCAATCAGCCCCAGCATTTT.

The chain has TRBV6-8 and TRBJ2-3; 12 nucleotides agree with TRBD2. The V gene's germline CDR1 is MNHGY and CDR2 SAAAGT. The CDR3 consists of 16 residues. V lost 5 bases to trimming and J lost 3 bases; unmatched junction nucleotides: 6. CDR3 sequence (DNA): TGTGCCAGCAGTGAGACTAGCGGGGGAGGAACAGATACGCAGTATTTT. This gives the protein CASSETSGGGTDTQYF.

As to this clonotype: Since a much larger clone is just one base distant, this may be a read error. This chain connects TRBV7-8 to TRBJ1-2, with D unclear. Germline CDR1 and CDR2: SGHVS and FQNEAQ. Trimming took 2 bases from V and 10 from J, leaving 14 bases between them. This CDR3 has 13 residues. The CDR3 bases are TGTGCCAGCAGCTTACGCAGGAGAGATGACTACACCTTC. This codes for CASSLRRRDDYTF.

The table lists this clonotype with a few counts. The gene calls are TRBV5-1 and TRBJ2-1; TRBD2 aligns across 12 bases. From germline, CDR1 is SGHRS and CDR2 YFSETQ. V dropped 4 bases and J dropped 3; count of bases not matched to a gene: 5. CDR3 size: 16 residues. In DNA form, the CDR3 reads TGCGCCAGCAGCGCACTAGCGGGGGGAGGCTACAATGAGCAGTTCTTC. Translating it yields CASSALAGGGYNEQFF.

The sample holds many counts of this clonotype. The chain employs TRBV7-9 and TRBJ1-6; possible D gene TRBD1, 6 bases. This CDR3 is 15 amino acids long. Trimming shortened V by 1 base and J by 6 bases, and 10 bases separated the two germline ends. Germline V gene lookup returns CDR1 SEHNR and CDR2 FQNEAQ (reference sequence). CDR3 region: CASSLEGGRNSPLHF. CDR3 in DNA: TGTGCCAGCAGCTTAGAAGGGGGTCGTAATTCACCCCTCCACTTT.

About this clonotype itself: One base away lies a much larger clone, so this may be a sequencing read error. The chain recombines TRBV14 with TRBJ2-7, with D perhaps TRBD1 (5 bases). The length of the CDR3 is 17 residues. Germline V CDR1 and CDR2: SGHDN, FVKESK. V lost 0 bases and J lost 6, with 21 bases in between. CDR3 nucleotide sequence: TGTGCCAGCAGCCAAGAAAAGGACAAACCCTTTCCCTGCGAGCAGTACTTC. Its protein product is CASSQEKDKPFPCEQYF. The variable domain in full, completed from reference TRBV14 and TRBJ2-7, reads EAGVTQFPSHSVIEKGQTVTLRCDPISGHDNLYWYRRVMGKEIKFLLHFVKESKQDESGMPNNRFLAERTGGTYSTLKVQPAELEDSGVYFCASSQEKDKPFPCEQYFGPGTRLTVT.

The V gene is TRBV6-5, the J gene TRBJ2-3; a weak D match, TRBD2 (5 bases). Germline CDR1 reads MNHEY; CDR2 reads SVGAGI. This CDR3 has 13 amino acids. Trimming removed 8 bases at V and 0 bases at J, with 9 bases between. The CDR3 coding sequence is TGTGCCAGCGGGGAGTTTAGCACAGATACGCAGTATTTT. This gives the protein CASGEFSTDTQYF.